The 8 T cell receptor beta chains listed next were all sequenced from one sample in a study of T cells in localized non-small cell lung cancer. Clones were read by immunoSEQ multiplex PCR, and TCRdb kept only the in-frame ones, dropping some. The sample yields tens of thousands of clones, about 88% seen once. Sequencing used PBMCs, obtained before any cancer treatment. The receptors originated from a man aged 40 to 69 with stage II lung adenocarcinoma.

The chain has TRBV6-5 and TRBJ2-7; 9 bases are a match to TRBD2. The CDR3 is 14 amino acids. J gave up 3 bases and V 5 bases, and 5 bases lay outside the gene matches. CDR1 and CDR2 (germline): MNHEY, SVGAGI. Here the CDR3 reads CASSVASGDYEQYV. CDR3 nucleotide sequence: TGTGCCAGCAGTGTGGCTAGCGGGGACTACGAGCAGTACGTC.

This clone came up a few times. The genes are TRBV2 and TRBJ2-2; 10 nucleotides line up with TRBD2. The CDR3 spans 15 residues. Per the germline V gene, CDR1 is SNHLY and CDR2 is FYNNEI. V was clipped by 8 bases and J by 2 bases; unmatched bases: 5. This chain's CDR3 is CASGRLAGNTGELFF. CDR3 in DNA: TGTGCCAGCGGGAGACTAGCGGGTAACACCGGGGAGCTGTTTTTT.

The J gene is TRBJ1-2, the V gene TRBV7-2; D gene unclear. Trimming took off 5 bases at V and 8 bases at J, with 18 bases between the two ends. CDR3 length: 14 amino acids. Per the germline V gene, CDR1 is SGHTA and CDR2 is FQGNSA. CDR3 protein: CASSASPETWGYTF. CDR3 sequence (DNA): TGTGCCAGCAGCGCCAGTCCGGAAACCTGGGGCTACACCTTC.

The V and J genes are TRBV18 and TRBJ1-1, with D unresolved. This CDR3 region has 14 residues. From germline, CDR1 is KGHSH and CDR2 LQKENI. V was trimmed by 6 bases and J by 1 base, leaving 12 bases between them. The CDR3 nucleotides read TGTGCCAGCTCTCGACTTCTGGGGAACACTGAAGCTTTCTTT. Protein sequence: CASSRLLGNTEAFF.

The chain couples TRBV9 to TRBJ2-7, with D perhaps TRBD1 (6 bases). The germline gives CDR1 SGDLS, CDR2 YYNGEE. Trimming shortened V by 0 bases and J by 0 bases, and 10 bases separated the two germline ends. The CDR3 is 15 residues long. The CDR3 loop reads CASSVGDTSSYEQYF. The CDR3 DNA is TGTGCCAGCAGCGTAGGGGACACAAGCTCCTACGAGCAGTACTTC.

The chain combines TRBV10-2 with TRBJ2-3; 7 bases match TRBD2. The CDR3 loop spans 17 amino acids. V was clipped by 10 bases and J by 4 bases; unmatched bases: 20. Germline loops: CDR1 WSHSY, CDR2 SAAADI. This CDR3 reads CATLTPSGRPPADTQYF. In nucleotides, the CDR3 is TGCGCCACCCTCACCCCTAGCGGTCGGCCCCCGGCAGATACGCAGTATTTT.

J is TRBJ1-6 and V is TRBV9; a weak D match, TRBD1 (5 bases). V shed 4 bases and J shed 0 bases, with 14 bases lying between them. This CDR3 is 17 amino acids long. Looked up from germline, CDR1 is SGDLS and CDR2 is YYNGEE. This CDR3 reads CASSPGGGSSYNSPLHF. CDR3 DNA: TGTGCCAGCAGCCCCGGGGGGGGGAGCTCCTATAATTCACCCCTCCACTTT.

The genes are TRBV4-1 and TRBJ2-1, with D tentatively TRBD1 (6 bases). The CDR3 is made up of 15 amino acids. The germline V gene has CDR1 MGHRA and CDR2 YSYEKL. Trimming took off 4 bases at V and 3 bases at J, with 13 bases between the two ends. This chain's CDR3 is CASSPRADSYNEQFF. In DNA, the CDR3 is TGCGCCAGCAGCCCCCGGGCGGACAGCTACAATGAGCAGTTCTTC.